This TCR beta chain was captured by sequencing in a study of cytomegalovirus exposure and HLA in healthy donors. Vbeta (60) and Jbeta (13) primers were used in the PCR. The table came from immunoSEQ multiplex PCR; TCRdb's copy has only in-frame clones and leaves some out. The sample consists of about 170,000 clones, less than 90% of them appearing once. CDR3 size: 17 residues. Per the germline V gene, CDR1 is SGHDT and CDR2 is YYEEEE. J gave up 6 bases and V 0 bases, and 8 bases lay outside the gene matches. The chain employs TRBV5-6 and TRBJ2-1; the match to TRBD2 covers 11 bases. Specimen: PBMCs. This TCR was sampled from a boy under 10 years old in good health and CMV-seronegative. CDR3 residues: CASSLAPGLAGINEQFF. The CDR3 DNA reads TGTGCCAGCAGCTTGGCCCCCGGACTAGCGGGTATCAATGAGCAGTTCTTC.